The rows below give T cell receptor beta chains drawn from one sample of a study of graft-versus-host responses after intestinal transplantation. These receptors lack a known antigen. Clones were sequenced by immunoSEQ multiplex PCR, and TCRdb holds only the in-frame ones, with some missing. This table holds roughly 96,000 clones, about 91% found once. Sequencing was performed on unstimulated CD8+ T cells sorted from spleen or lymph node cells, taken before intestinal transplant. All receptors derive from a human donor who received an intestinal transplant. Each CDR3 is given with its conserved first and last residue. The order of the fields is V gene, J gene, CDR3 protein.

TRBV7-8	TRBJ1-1	CASSLVGGLWAFF
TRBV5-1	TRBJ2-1	CASSPEPGQINNEQFF
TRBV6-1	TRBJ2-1	CASREAGTRYNEQFF
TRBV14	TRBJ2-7	CASSQPNQGIEQYF
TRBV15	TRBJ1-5	CATSATGNQPQHF
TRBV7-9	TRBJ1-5	CASSPGNQPQHF
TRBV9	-	CASSVTGTSFYEQYF
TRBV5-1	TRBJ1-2	CASSDRANYGYTF
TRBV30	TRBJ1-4	CAWSGGDVYFNEKLFF
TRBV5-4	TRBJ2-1	CASSLGSGSSYNEQFF
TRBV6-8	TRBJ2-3	CASYAGRADTQYF
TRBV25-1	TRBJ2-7	CASSGAAGREGYEQYF
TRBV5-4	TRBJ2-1	CASREDSSYNEQFF
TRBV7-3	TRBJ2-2	CASRDSPNTGELFF
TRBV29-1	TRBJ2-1	CSVEDPGDTEQFF
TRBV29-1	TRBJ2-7	CSVRGSESYEQYF
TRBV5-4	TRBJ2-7	CASSLDVDSGYEQYF
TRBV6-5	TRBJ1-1	CASSYSKRGTEAFF
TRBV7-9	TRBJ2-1	CALQAGGRNEQFF
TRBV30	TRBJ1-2	CAWRGQELYGYTF
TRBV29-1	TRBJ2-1	CSVPGLASEQFF
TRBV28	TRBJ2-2	CASSATSGGGELFF
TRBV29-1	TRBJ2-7	CSVGDSSYEQYF
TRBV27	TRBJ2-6	CASSPFGANVLTF
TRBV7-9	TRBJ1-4	CASSVDRAATNEKLFF
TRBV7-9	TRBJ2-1	CASSLQAGGPPNEQFF
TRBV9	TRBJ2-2	CASSAPTGLGDTGELFF
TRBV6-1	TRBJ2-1	CASSESLAGAYNEQFF
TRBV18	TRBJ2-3	CASPRTGSSTDTQYF
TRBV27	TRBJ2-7	CASSPRSGSYEQYF
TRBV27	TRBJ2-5	CASSLLTGVRETQYF
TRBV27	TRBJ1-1	CASSLVQGKTEAFF
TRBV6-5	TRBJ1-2	CASSYSGHGYTF
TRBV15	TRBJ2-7	CATSRDPTAASYEQYF
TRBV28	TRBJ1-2	CASSFLQDRGIEGYTF
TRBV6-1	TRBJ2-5	CASSEYRQETQYF
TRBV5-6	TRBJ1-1	CASSPTGVSTEAFF
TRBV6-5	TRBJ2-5	CASSTYTIQETQYF
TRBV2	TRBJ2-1	CASSDGGGPYNEQFF
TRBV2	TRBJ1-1	CASIFGTAIMNTEAFF
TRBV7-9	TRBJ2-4	CASSLLAEAKNIQYF
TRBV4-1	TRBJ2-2	CASSLLAAENTGELFF
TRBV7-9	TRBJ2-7	CASSPGGSYEQYF